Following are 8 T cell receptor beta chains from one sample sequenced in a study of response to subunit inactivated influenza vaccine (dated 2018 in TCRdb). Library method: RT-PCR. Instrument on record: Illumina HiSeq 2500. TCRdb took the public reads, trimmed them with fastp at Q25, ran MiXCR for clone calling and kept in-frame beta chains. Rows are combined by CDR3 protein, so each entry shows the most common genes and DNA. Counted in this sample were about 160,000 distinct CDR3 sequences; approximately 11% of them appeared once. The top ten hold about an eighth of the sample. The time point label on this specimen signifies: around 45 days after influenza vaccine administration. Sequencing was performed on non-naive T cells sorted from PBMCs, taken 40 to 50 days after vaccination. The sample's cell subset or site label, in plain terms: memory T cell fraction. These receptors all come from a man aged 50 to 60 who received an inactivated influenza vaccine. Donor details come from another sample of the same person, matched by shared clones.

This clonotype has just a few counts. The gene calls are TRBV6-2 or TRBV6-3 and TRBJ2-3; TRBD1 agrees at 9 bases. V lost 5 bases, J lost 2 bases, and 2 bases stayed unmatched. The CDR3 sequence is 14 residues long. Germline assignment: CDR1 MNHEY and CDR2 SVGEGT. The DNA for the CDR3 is TGTGCCAGCAGTCGGACAGGGGTCACAGATACGCAGTATTTT. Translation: CASSRTGVTDTQYF.

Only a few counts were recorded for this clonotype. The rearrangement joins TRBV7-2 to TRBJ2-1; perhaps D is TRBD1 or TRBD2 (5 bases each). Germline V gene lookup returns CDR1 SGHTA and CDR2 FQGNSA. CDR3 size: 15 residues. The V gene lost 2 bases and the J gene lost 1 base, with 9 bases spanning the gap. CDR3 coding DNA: TGTGCCAGCAGCTTAACGGGACGATCCTACAATGAGCAGTTCTTC. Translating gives CASSLTGRSYNEQFF.

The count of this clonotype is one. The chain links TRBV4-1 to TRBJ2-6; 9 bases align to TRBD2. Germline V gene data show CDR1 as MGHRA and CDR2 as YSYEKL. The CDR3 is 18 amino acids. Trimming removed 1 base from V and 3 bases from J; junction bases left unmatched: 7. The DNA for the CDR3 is TGCGCCAGCAGCCAAGGCCTAGCGGGAAGTCTTGGGGCCAACGTCCTGACTTTC. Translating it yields CASSQGLAGSLGANVLTF.

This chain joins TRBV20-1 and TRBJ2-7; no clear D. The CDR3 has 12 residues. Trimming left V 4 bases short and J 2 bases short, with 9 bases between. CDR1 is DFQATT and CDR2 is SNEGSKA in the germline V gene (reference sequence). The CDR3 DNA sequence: TGCAGTGCTACCGACAAGCCCTACGAGCAGTACTTC. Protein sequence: CSATDKPYEQYF.

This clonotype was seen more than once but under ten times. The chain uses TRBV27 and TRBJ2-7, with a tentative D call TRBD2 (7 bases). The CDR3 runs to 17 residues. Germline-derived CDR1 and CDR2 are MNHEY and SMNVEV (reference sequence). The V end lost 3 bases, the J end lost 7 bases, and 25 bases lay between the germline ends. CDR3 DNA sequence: TGTGCCAGCAGTTTGAAGGCCCCGGGGGGCAGGGAATGGGAGCAGTACTTC. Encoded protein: CASSLKAPGGREWEQYF.

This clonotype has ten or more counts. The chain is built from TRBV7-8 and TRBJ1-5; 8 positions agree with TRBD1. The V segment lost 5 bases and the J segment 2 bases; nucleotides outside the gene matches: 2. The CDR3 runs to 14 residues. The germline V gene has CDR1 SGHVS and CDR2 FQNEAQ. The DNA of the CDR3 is TGTGCCAGCAGCAAGGACAGGGGCAATCAGCCCCAGCATTTT. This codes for CASSKDRGNQPQHF.

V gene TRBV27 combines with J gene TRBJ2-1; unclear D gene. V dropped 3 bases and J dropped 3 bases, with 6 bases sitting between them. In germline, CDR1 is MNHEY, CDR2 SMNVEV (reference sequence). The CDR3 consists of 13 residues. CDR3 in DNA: TGTGCCAGCAGTTTTTCGAACTACAATGAGCAGTTCTTC. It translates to CASSFSNYNEQFF.

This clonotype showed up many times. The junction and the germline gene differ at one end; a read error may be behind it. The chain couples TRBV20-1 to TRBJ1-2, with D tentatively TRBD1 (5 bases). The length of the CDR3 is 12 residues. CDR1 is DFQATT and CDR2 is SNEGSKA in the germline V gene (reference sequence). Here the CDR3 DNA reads TGCAGTGCTGGACTCGGGGCCGCCAGGGTTTACTTC. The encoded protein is CSAGLGAARVYF.